This TCR beta chain was identified in a study of blood T cell repertoires in COVID-19. Study context: Both acute and convalescent COVID-19 samples were obtained from the United States, Italy and Spain. T cells, B-cell-depleted T cells, or PBMCs supplied cDNA or gDNA.

Patients from Seattle were sampled longitudinally, starting during active infection. As originally analysed: Using reference gene primer amplification, nucleated cell counts were estimated. TCRdb's copy holds only in-frame clones and misses some; the assay was immunoSEQ multiplex PCR. V and J calls and clone size are as listed in that table; D and trimming were resolved from the DNA. This repertoire shows approximately 440,000 clones, around 88% found once; its top ten account for 10% to 15%. From germline, CDR1 is SGDLS and CDR2 YYNGEE. The CDR3 is made up of 13 amino acids. V was clipped by 4 bases and J by 5 bases, with 10 bases between them.

The source of this sequence is a woman aged 45-60 years with COVID-19, enrolled during active disease. Sequences were obtained from peripheral blood. The chain employs TRBV9 and TRBJ1-5; no clear D gene. CDR3 region: CASSLRLDQPQHF. CDR3 nucleotides: TGTGCCAGCAGCTTGAGGCTGGATCAGCCCCAGCATTTT.